The sequence of this T cell receptor (beta chain) was determined in a study of blood T cell repertoires in COVID-19 (dated by TCRdb to about 2020). Study-level background: The collaborator samples originated in the United States, Italy and Spain and spanned the acute and convalescent phases of COVID-19. The sample metadata nearly always contained a de-identified subject ID, COVID-19 status, age in years and sex. The repertoires were released in a freely available public database meant as a resource for research on the immune response to SARS-CoV-2. Subjects who had been exposed to COVID-19, were actively infected with it, or had recovered from it provided the deeply sampled blood TCRbeta repertoires that made up the dataset. Where available, HLA class I and class II types were obtained from metadata supplied by the sample provider rather than from assay-based typing. The samples were drawn from two sources: the first 160 participants of the ongoing ImmuneRACE study, and 950 to 1,500 subjects contributed by 6 global collaborators. The material from the prospective study consisted of cDNA or gDNA derived from T cells, B-cell-depleted T cells, or PBMCs. Points the paper makes about the study in general: How much clinical and demographic metadata was included differed by source and by participant, and the metadata was provided uncurated.

In regard to this clone: Its antigen has not been determined. No base quality information exists; no much larger clone differs at one position.

In the prospective study, participants were about 18 to 95 years old, resided in about two dozen geographic areas of the United States, and were enrolled through a virtual design. In the prospective study, participants were assigned to cohorts based on the clinical history participants reported in a screening survey and a study questionnaire. Recovered participants in ImmuneRACE Cohort 3 were defined as having two consecutive negative NP/OP PCR tests, clearance from a healthcare professional, or resolution of symptoms. In the prospective study, whole blood, serum and a nasopharyngeal or oropharyngeal swab were collected from each participant by mobile phlebotomists. Participants in the prospective study had the option to provide additional blood draws and questionnaires over a 2-month period. Before DNA extraction, prospective study blood samples were shipped either frozen or at room temperature.

The immunoSEQ Assay, a bias-controlled multiplex PCR, was used to amplify TCRbeta CDR3 regions from genomic DNA. In the paper's pipeline: Nucleated cell counts per sample were estimated from amplification of reference gene primers within the assay. Sequence reads were collapsed and filtered to measure the absolute abundance of every unique TCRbeta CDR3 rearrangement. For each sample, productive Simpson clonality was calculated as the square root of Simpson's diversity index over productive rearrangements. This is the immuneACCESS table as TCRdb keeps it, with only in-frame sequences that have V and J called. A part of the clones is gone; compared with another copy, unresolved V genes explain less than half, and the rest is unexplained. V and J calls and clone size are copied from that table; D and trimming were computed from the DNA. The sample profile shows 300,000 to 450,000 clones; more than 75% of them were found once. 1% of the sample belongs to the ten largest clones.

Trimming at the junction amounts to 3 bases on V and 0 bases on J, and the germline ends lie 6 bases apart. From cysteine to phenylalanine, the CDR3 is 14 amino acids long. Just the 42-base CDR3 DNA is kept, in frame starting at base 1. For CDR1 and CDR2, the germline V gene (reference sequence) lists SEHNR and FQNEAQ. The receptor's source is a woman aged 25 to 45 who had recovered from COVID-19. The sequenced material came from PBMCs or T cells enriched from blood (not recorded which). The sequence is built from TRBV7-9 and TRBJ1-3; no D segment can be confidently identified. The DNA sequence follows: TGTGCCAGCAGCTTCGGGGACTCTGGAAACACCATATATTTT. Translated, this gives CASSFGDSGNTIYF.